The clone carrying this T cell receptor beta chain came up a few times. Exclusion of a patient resulted from uncontrolled infection, other autoimmune disease, pregnancy or lactation. The sample belongs to a study of T cells in Graves' hyperthyroidism and ophthalmopathy. The V gene lost 3 bases and the J gene lost 0 bases, with 9 bases spanning the gap. This CDR3 has 16 residues. Germline CDR1 LGHDT, CDR2 YNNKEL (reference sequence). Amplification targeted TCR beta CDR3 regions from RNA transcripts. A set of HTBI primers served as the primers for a first-round RT-PCR of the TCR CDR3. TCRdb used MiXCR to reprocess the multiplex PCR reads, holding one entry per CDR3 protein. The sample carries around 700,000 distinct CDR3 sequences, around 20% recorded once.

This sequence joins TRBV3-1 and TRBJ2-6, with D uncertain. The receptor was isolated from a woman between 45 and 65 years old with Graves' hyperthyroidism that later progressed to Graves' ophthalmopathy. Sequenced material: blood. The chain's CDR3 is CASSHPPGSGANVLTF. CDR3 DNA: TGTGCCAGCAGCCACCCCCCCGGCTCTGGGGCCAACGTCCTGACTTTC.